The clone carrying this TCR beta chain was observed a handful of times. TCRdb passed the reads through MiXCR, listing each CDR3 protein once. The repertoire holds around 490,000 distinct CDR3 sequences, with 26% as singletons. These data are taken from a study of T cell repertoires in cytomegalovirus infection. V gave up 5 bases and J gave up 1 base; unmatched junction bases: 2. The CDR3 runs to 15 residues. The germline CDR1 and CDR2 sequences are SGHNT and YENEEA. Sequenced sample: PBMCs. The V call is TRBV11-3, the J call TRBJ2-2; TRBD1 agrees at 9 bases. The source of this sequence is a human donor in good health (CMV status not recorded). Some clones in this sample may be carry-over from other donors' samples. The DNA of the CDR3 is TGTGCCAGCAGCGCGGGACAGGGGAACACCGGGGAGCTGTTTTTT. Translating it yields CASSAGQGNTGELFF.